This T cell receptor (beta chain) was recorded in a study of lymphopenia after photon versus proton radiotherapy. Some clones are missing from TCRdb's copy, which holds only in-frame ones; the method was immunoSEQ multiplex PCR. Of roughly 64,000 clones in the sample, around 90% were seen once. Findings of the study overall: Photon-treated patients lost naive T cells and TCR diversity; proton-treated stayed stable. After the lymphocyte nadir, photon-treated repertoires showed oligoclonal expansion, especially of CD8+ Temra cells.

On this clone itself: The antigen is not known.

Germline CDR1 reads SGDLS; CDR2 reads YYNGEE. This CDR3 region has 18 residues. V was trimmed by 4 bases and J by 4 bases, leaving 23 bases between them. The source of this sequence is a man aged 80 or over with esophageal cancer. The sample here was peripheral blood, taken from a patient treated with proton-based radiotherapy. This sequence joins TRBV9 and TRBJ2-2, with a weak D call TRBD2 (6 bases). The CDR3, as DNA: TGTGCCAGCAGCACAAGGGGCCCGGGGGTGCGGGGCACCGGGGAGCTGTTTTTT. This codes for CASSTRGPGVRGTGELFF.